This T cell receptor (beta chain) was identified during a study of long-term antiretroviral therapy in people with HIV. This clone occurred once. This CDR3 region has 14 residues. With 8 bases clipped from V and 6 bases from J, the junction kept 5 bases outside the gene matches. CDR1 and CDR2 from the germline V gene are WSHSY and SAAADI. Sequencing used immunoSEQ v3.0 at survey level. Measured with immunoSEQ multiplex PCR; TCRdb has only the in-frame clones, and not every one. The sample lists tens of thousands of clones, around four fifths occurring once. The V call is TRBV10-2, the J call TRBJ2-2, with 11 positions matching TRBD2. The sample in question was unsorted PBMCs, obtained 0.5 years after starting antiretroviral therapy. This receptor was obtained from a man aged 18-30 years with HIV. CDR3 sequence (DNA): TGCGCCAGCTATCGACTAGCGGGACCCGGGGAGCTGTTTTTT. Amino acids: CASYRLAGPGELFF.